This entry features one T cell receptor beta chain sequence. Its antigen is as yet unknown. This entry is derived from a study of blood T cells in healthy people across ages. The germline gives CDR1 MNHEY, CDR2 SMNVEV (reference sequence). The CDR3 length is 20 residues. V lost 6 bases to trimming and J lost 7 bases; unmatched junction nucleotides: 28. Each donor was a healthy Caucasian individual from Russia, aged roughly 6 to 100. No fewer than 6 million PBMCs went into each sample. Study results and limitations: Naive CD4+ cell counts and diversity both ran higher in long-lived than in aged donors. CMV status of donors was not determined, possibly confounding expanded clonotype changes.

Primed by a sample-barcoded 5' primer and a J-beta primer mix, a second PCR proceeded for about 6 to 11 cycles. TCRdb reprocessed the 5' RACE reads with MiXCR, giving one entry per CDR3 protein. Among around 800,000 distinct CDR3 sequences listed, about 55% were seen once. Sequenced material: blood. The clonotype comes from an elderly man in good health. The chain recombines TRBV27 with TRBJ2-5, with 8 nucleotides matching TRBD1. The CDR3 region has the DNA TGTGCCAGCAGACCTACACCGGGACAGGAGGTTTGGAGTTTAGGGGGGACCCAGTACTTC. It codes for CASRPTPGQEVWSLGGTQYF.